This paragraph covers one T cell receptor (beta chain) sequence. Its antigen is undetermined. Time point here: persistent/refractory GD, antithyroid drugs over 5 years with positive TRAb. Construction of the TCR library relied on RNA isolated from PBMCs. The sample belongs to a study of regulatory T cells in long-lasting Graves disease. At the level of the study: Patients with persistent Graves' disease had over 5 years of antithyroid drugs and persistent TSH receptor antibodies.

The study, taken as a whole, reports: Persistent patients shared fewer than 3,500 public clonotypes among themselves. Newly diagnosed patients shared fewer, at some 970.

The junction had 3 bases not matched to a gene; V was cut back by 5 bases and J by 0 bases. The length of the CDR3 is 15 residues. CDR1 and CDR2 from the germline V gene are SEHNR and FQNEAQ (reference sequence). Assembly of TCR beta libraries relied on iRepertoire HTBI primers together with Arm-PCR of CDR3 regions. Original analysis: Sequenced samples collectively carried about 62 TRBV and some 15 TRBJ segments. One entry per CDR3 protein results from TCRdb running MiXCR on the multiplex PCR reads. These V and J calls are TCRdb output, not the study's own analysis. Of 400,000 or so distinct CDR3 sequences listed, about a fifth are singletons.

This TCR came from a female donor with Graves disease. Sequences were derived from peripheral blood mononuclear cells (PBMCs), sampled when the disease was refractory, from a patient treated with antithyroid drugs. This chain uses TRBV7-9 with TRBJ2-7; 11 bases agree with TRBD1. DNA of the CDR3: TGTGCCAGCAGCCTGGGACAGGGGGACTCCTACGAGCAGTACTTC. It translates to CASSLGQGDSYEQYF.